Included here is one T cell receptor beta chain sequence, with context. Its antigen remains unknown. The data were obtained in a study of T cells in Graves' hyperthyroidism and ophthalmopathy. General study points: Blood samples included most of the expanded thyroid clonotypes exceeding 0.001.

CDR3 size: 15 residues. Trimming at V came to 3 bases and at J to 4 bases, leaving 7 bases not matched to a gene. RNA transcripts provided the source from which TCR beta CDR3 regions were amplified. An initial round of RT-PCR targeting the TCR CDR3 relied on the HTBI primer set. Using its own MiXCR run on the multiplex PCR reads, TCRdb lists one record per CDR3 protein. This sample has around 520,000 distinct CDR3 sequences, with over 13% found just once. Stable hyperthyroidism: no ophthalmopathy progression over 18 months of follow-up. Subjects aged 18 to 65 presented with newly diagnosed hyperthyroidism of less than 2 months' duration. Patients were excluded for uncontrolled infection, other autoimmune disease, pregnancy or lactation.

The sequenced sample consisted of blood. V and J are TRBV12-3 or TRBV12-4 and TRBJ2-5; 8 bases fit TRBD2. The clonotype comes from a woman under 30 with Graves' hyperthyroidism. CDR3 bases: TGTGCCAGCAGTTTCGGGAGGGCCCGGGGAGAGACCCAGTACTTC. Translated: CASSFGRARGETQYF.